This is a list of T cell receptor beta chains from one sample in a study of blood T cell repertoires in COVID-19. Profiling relied on immunoSEQ multiplex PCR, and the TCRdb table lists in-frame clones only, not all of them. The sample records around 50,000 clones, 85% to 90% being singletons. The sample was peripheral blood. The receptors originated from a man aged 45 to 65 with active COVID-19. Both conserved end residues are part of each CDR3. A D gene is named only where the DNA matches it firmly. Expanded clones are given a class, and other clones once, few, many or no size at all.

-	TRBJ2-5	TRBV29-1	-	TGCAGCGCAGAACGGGAGAGAAAAGAGACCCAGTACTTC	CSAERERKETQYF
-	TRBJ2-3	TRBV27	-	TGTGCCAGCAGGCCTGCCGGGATTGATACGCAGTATTTT	CASRPAGIDTQYF
-	TRBJ2-7	TRBV7-2	-	TGTGCCAGCAGCTTAGTCGCACAGGGCTTGAGCGAGCAGTACTTC	CASSLVAQGLSEQYF
-	TRBJ1-6	TRBV18	TRBD1	TGTGCCAGCTCTCCATCCATACAGGGGGCAAATTCACCCCTCCACTTT	CASSPSIQGANSPLHF
once	TRBJ2-3	TRBV7-6	-	TGTGCCAGCAGCTTAGCGCTCGGCAGGGGCACAGATACGCAGTATTTT	CASSLALGRGTDTQYF
once	TRBJ1-2	TRBV28	TRBD1	TGTGCCAGCAGTTTAATAGGACAGGGGGCAGAAGGTGGCTACACCTTC	CASSLIGQGAEGGYTF
-	TRBJ2-5	TRBV6-5	-	TGTGCCAGCAGTTGGACAGGGTCGGGGGGAGAGACCCAGTACTTC	CASSWTGSGGETQYF
-	TRBJ2-5	TRBV14	TRBD2	TGTGCCAGCAGCCAAGCCCTTAGCGGGGGAGAGACCCAGTACTTC	CASSQALSGGETQYF
-	TRBJ2-3	TRBV2	-	TGTGCCAGTACTAGCACAGATACGCAGTATTTT	CASTSTDTQYF
-	TRBJ2-7	TRBV18	TRBD1	TGTGCCAGCTCCCTGGGACAGGGGACACACGAGCAGTACTTC	CASSLGQGTHEQYF
-	TRBJ1-3	TRBV24-1	-	TGTGCCACCAGTTCTTCGCGGGACCCCTCTGGAAACACCATATATTTT	CATSSSRDPSGNTIYF
-	TRBJ2-3	TRBV12-2	-	TGTGCAAGTCGCCTCAGGACGTGGGAGGTCACAGATACGCAGTATTTT	CASRLRTWEVTDTQYF
-	TRBJ2-7	TRBV7-8	-	TGTGCCAGCAGCTTAGCGCCTAACGAGCAGTACTTC	CASSLAPNEQYF
-	TRBJ2-5	TRBV6-5	TRBD1	TGTGCCAGCAGCAAAGACAGGGAAGAGACCCAGTACTTC	CASSKDREETQYF
-	TRBJ2-7	TRBV6-5	-	TGTGCCAGCCGAAGGGGCTCCTACGAGCAGTACTTC	CASRRGSYEQYF
-	TRBJ1-4	TRBV19	-	TGTGCCAGTAGTAGCCGAGGACACGAAAAACTGTTTTTT	CASSSRGHEKLFF
-	TRBJ2-1	TRBV27	TRBD2	TGTGCCAGCAGTTTACGTAGCGGGAGGGGAAATGAGCAGTTCTTC	CASSLRSGRGNEQFF